The clone carrying this TCR beta chain was picked up one time. The antigen is undetermined. A much larger clone sits a single nucleotide away, making a read error possible. The sample belongs to a study of blood T cells in healthy people across ages. Study details: Researchers report that template switching captured about one barcoded beta molecule per two T cells.

Primers used in a second PCR of about 7 to 12 cycles were a sample-barcoded 5' primer and a J-beta primer mix. TCRdb used MiXCR to reprocess the 5' RACE reads, holding one entry per CDR3 protein. The sample gives hundreds of thousands of distinct CDR3 sequences, roughly 32% of which show up once; 15% is in the top ten. The CDR3 has 15 residues. Germline V gene sequence: CDR1 LGHDT, CDR2 YNNKEL (reference sequence). Study-level findings and limits: The donors' CMV status was not determined, possibly confounding changes in expanded clonotypes.

Every donor gave ten milliliters of peripheral blood. Every sample had a minimum of 6.5 million PBMCs isolated. The material sequenced was blood. The J gene is TRBJ2-7, the V gene TRBV3-1; the D is unclear. The TCR originated in a woman older than 75 in good health. CDR3 sequence: CASNQGPTASYEQYF. The CDR3 DNA reads TGTGCCAGCAACCAAGGTCCGACGGCATCCTACGAGCAGTACTTC.